One sample yielded the 15 T cell receptor beta chains listed below, sequenced in a study of OX40 agonist ivuxolimab in advanced cancers. TCRdb keeps only in-frame clones here, not all; method: immunoSEQ multiplex PCR. Of 55,000 to 80,000 clones in the sample, more than 85% were seen once. This sample comprised CD4+ or CD8+ T cells sorted from blood, obtained in a trial of the OX40 agonist ivuxolimab. The receptors here all came from an adult with an advanced solid tumor such as melanoma, head and neck, liver or kidney cancer.

The rearrangement links TRBV6-1 to TRBJ2-3; no reliable D call. The germline V gene has CDR1 MNHNS and CDR2 SASEGT. V dropped 4 bases and J dropped 1 base, with 15 bases sitting between them. CDR3 length: 16 residues. The CDR3: CASSGERALGTDTQYF. Written as DNA, the CDR3 is TGTGCCAGCAGTGGAGAACGGGCGCTCGGCACAGATACGCAGTATTTT.

The J gene is TRBJ2-7, the V gene TRBV11-1, with D perhaps matching TRBD2 (6 bases). CDR1 SGHAT and CDR2 FQDESV come from the germline V gene (reference sequence). Trimming left V 0 bases short and J 8 bases short, with 11 bases between. The CDR3 consists of 13 residues. CDR3 sequence reads: CASSLALEGKQYF. DNA for the CDR3: TGTGCCAGCAGCTTAGCGCTGGAGGGCAAGCAGTACTTC.

This clone has more than one count but fewer than ten. The chain joins TRBV6-1 to TRBJ2-7; D gene uncertain. CDR1 MNHNS and CDR2 SASEGT come from the germline V gene. CDR3 length: 12 amino acids. Between the trimmed V and J ends, which lost 6 bases and 3 bases, there was a span of 9 bases. The CDR3 nucleotides read TGTGCCAGCAGATCTTCTGGCTACGAGCAGTACTTC. This codes for CASRSSGYEQYF.

The V and J genes are TRBV29-1 and TRBJ1-2; 8 bases fit TRBD1. The V and J ends lost 5 bases and 7 bases, in that order; junction bases with no gene match: 6. This CDR3 spans 12 amino acids. Germline assignment: CDR1 SQVTM and CDR2 ANQGSEA. This chain's CDR3 is CSVQGQGGGYTF. The CDR3 nucleotides are TGCAGCGTTCAAGGACAGGGAGGTGGCTACACCTTC.

This chain joins TRBV15 and TRBJ1-1; D remains unclear. The CDR3 covers 13 residues. The ends were cut back, 1 base at V and 3 bases at J, with 6 bases in the middle. Germline CDR1 LNHNV, CDR2 YYDKDF (reference sequence). CDR3 residues: CATSRGIDTEAFF. CDR3 in DNA: TGTGCCACCAGCAGAGGGATTGACACTGAAGCTTTCTTT.

V usage is TRBV19 and J usage is TRBJ1-4; 10 bases align to TRBD1. Germline values: CDR1 LNHDA, CDR2 SQIVND (reference sequence). V trimming: 3 bases; J trimming: 7 bases; junction bases outside the gene matches: 8. The CDR3 totals 16 residues. The CDR3 loop is CASSIGLGTGAEKLFF. In DNA form, the CDR3 reads TGTGCCAGTAGTATTGGTCTCGGGACAGGGGCTGAAAAACTGTTTTTT.

This chain links TRBV11-2 with TRBJ1-4; 10 bases match TRBD1. V trimming: 5 bases; J trimming: 7 bases; junction bases outside the gene matches: 7. The CDR3 has 15 residues. The germline CDR1 and CDR2 sequences are SGHAT and FQNNGV. Written as DNA, the CDR3 is TGTGCCAGCAGCCCCGACAGGGGGCGCGTTGAAAAACTGTTTTTT. Translating gives CASSPDRGRVEKLFF.

The chain has TRBV5-1 and TRBJ2-2; the D call may be TRBD1 or TRBD2 (6 bases each). This CDR3 is built from 16 residues. Trimming removed 7 bases at V and 2 bases at J, with 18 bases between. Germline assignment: CDR1 SGHRS and CDR2 YFSETQ. The CDR3 coding sequence is TGCGCCAGCCTGGGGGCCGGGACTCTCAACACCGGGGAGCTGTTTTTT. Residues: CASLGAGTLNTGELFF.

The chain uses TRBV18 and TRBJ2-5; the D gene is possibly TRBD1 (6 bases). Deletions cut 2 bases from V and 5 bases from J, with 12 bases between. CDR3 size: 14 residues. In germline, CDR1 is KGHSH, CDR2 LQKENI. The CDR3 loop reads CASSPAGDGETQYF. The CDR3 nucleotides are TGTGCCAGCTCACCAGCAGGGGACGGGGAGACCCAGTACTTC. The full variable domain, in which reference TRBV18 and TRBJ2-5 provide the parts outside the CDR3, is NAGVMQNPRHLVRRRGQEARLRCSPMKGHSHVYWYRQLPEEGLKFMVYLQKENIIDESGMPKERFSAEFPKEGPSILRIQQVVRGDSAAYFCASSPAGDGETQYFGPGTRLLVL.

V is TRBV28 and J is TRBJ1-5, with a weak D call TRBD1 (5 bases). The germline V gene has CDR1 MDHEN and CDR2 SYDVKM. The length of the CDR3 is 13 residues. Trimming cost V 8 bases and J 2 bases, with 10 bases left between them. CDR3: CASAGYGNQPQHF. As DNA, the CDR3 is TGTGCCAGCGCAGGGTATGGCAATCAGCCCCAGCATTTT.

V gene TRBV5-1 combines with J gene TRBJ1-4; D is perhaps TRBD1 (5 bases). Germline CDR1 and CDR2: SGHRS and YFSETQ. The CDR3 is 14 amino acids. V lost 5 bases and J 0 bases, leaving 8 bases between the germline ends. DNA of the CDR3: TGCGCCAGCAGGGAGACAGCAACTAATGAAAAACTGTTTTTT. Amino acid sequence: CASRETATNEKLFF.

Here the CDR3 DNA reads TGCGCCAGCAGCCAATCCGGGACAGGGGGTTATAATTCACCCCTCCACTTT. It yields the protein CASSQSGTGGYNSPLHF. The V and J genes are TRBV4-1 and TRBJ1-6; 11 positions agree with TRBD1. This CDR3 region has 17 residues. The ends lost 2 bases at V and 4 bases at J; junction bases unmatched: 4. Germline V CDR1 and CDR2: MGHRA, YSYEKL.

The rearrangement joins TRBV19 to TRBJ2-1; unclear D gene. V shed 5 bases and J shed 6 bases, with 20 bases lying between them. This CDR3 comprises 16 residues. In germline, CDR1 is LNHDA, CDR2 SQIVND (reference sequence). The CDR3 DNA is TGTGCCAGTAGTCCAATGGCTGGGCAGGTCCGCAATGAGCAGTTCTTC. It specifies CASSPMAGQVRNEQFF. Combining the CDR3 with reference TRBV19 and TRBJ2-1 gives the whole variable domain DGGITQSPKYLFRKEGQNVTLSCEQNLNHDAMYWYRQDPGQGLRLIYYSQIVNDFQKGDIAEGYSVSREKKESFPLTVTSAQKNPTAFYLCASSPMAGQVRNEQFFGPGTRLTVL.

This clone was recorded only once. This chain joins TRBV19 and TRBJ2-7, with D possibly being TRBD1 (5 bases). Germline CDR1 and CDR2: LNHDA and SQIVND (reference sequence). The CDR3 spans 12 residues. V was shortened by 4 bases and J by 7 bases, with 11 bases between the two germline ends. The CDR3 DNA sequence: TGTGCCAGTAGTAACAGGCTGGGAGAGCAGTACTTC. Its protein product is CASSNRLGEQYF.

The chain employs TRBV25-1 and TRBJ1-3; D unresolved. Germline values: CDR1 MGHDK, CDR2 SYGVNS. The CDR3 runs 16 residues. V lost 2 bases and J lost 0, with 11 bases in between. The CDR3 protein is CASSETVLPSGNTIYF. The CDR3 DNA sequence: TGTGCCAGCAGTGAAACGGTCCTTCCCTCTGGAAACACCATATATTTT. The full variable domain, with the rest looked up from reference TRBV25-1 and TRBJ1-3, is EADIYQTPRYLVIGTGKKITLECSQTMGHDKMYWYQQDPGMELHLIHYSYGVNSTEKGDLSSESTVSRIRTEHFPLTLESARPSHTSQYLCASSETVLPSGNTIYFGEGSWLTVV.